Below, 3 T cell receptor beta chains from the same sample are listed, as sequenced in a study of shared clonotypes between healthy human individuals (dated by TCRdb to about 2020). Library preparation used the immunoSEQ multiplex PCR assay. TCRdb provides this immuneACCESS table in a form limited to in-frame rearrangements. Some clones are lacking; in checked studies, under half of them reflect an unresolved V gene, and why the rest are absent is not known. Across this sample there are around 1 million clones, with approximately 76% seen only once. The ten largest account for about 1.5% of the sample. Source material: memory CD4+ T cells sorted from blood. Explained via the paper, the cell subset or site label denotes: CD45RA-negative fraction. The receptors come from a man younger than 35 in good health.

The chain combines TRBV19 with TRBJ1-5, with no clear D. Deletions cut 1 base from V and 3 bases from J, with 10 bases between. The length of the CDR3 is 15 residues. Germline V lookup: CDR1 LNHDA, CDR2 SQIVND (reference sequence). The CDR3 DNA follows: TGTGCCAGTAGTATAGGGCCGGATTACAATCAGCCCCAGCATTTT. As protein: CASSIGPDYNQPQHF.

This clone was seen a handful of times. The rearrangement joins TRBV7-2 to TRBJ1-6; a weak D match, TRBD1 (6 bases). With 2 bases removed from V and 7 bases from J, the gap between germline ends came to 12 bases. Germline CDR1 reads SGHTA; CDR2 reads FQGNSA. The CDR3 consists of 15 residues. For the CDR3, the DNA is TGTGCCAGCAGCTTATCCGGGGGCGGGAATTCACCCCTCCACTTT. This encodes CASSLSGGGNSPLHF.

This clone was seen once. An end of the junction differs from the germline gene, which may be a read error. The chain joins TRBV7-8 to TRBJ1-2, with TRBD1 matching over 10 bases. This CDR3 comprises 13 residues. Germline values: CDR1 SGHVS, CDR2 FQNEAQ. CDR3 nucleotides: TGTGCCAGCAGCCCATTGGAAGTGAGGGACAGGGGCTTC. Amino acids: CASSPLEVRDRGF.